This T cell receptor beta chain emerged from a study of cytomegalovirus exposure and HLA in healthy donors. Study details: The 500 to 750 first-cohort repertoires and the 120 or so validation repertoires shared the same platform, a later analysis reported.

The data were produced by immunoSEQ multiplex PCR, yet TCRdb's version contains in-frame clones alone and is incomplete. The table records about 220,000 clones, around 80% of them present only once. Germline V CDR1 and CDR2: ENHRY, SYGVKD. The CDR3 has 14 amino acids. V shed 7 bases and J shed 2 bases, with 14 bases lying between them. V and J are TRBV10-3 and TRBJ1-2, with D perhaps matching TRBD1 (6 bases). This TCR came from a woman aged 25 to 39 in good health and CMV-seropositive. Sequenced: PBMCs. As DNA, the CDR3 is TGTGCCATCAACCACAGGGATGTAAACTATGGCTACACCTTC. Translated, it gives CAINHRDVNYGYTF.